Listed below are T cell receptor beta chains from one sample, sequenced in a study of blood T cell repertoires in COVID-19. Clones were sequenced by immunoSEQ multiplex PCR, and TCRdb holds only the in-frame ones, with some missing. The data show about 500,000 clones, with nearly 90% seen just once and roughly 1% held by the top ten. Sequenced material: peripheral blood. The receptors stem from a man aged 18-30 years with COVID-19, enrolled during active disease. Each CDR3 is given with its conserved first and last residue.

v_gene	j_gene	CDR3aa
TRBV5-6	TRBJ2-5	CASSSVGTSGQETQYF
TRBV2	TRBJ2-2	CASSHKYQTGALTGELFF
TRBV6-6	TRBJ2-3	CASRSSGTLTDTQYF
TRBV5-1	TRBJ1-2	CASSDRGLYGYTF
TRBV15	TRBJ2-7	CATSRDRGNEQYF
TRBV21-1	TRBJ1-3	CASSKETGHISGNTIYF
TRBV27	TRBJ2-1	CASWYRELYNEQFF
TRBV2	TRBJ1-2	CASRDDLHGYTF
TRBV2	TRBJ2-1	CASSELAGYNEQFF
TRBV5-4	TRBJ2-5	CASSLLAGGGTQYF
TRBV5-1	TRBJ2-2	CASSLEGQSNTGELFF
TRBV27	TRBJ1-1	CASSETGVHTEAFF
TRBV5-1	TRBJ2-5	CASSEGTSGGQETQYF
TRBV6-1	TRBJ2-7	CASSDPGRDIEQYF
TRBV24-1	TRBJ2-5	CATSDPGRQETQYF
TRBV27	TRBJ2-7	CASSPQGALDEQYF
TRBV6-5	TRBJ1-2	CASSPGVGYTF
TRBV12-3/TRBV12-4	TRBJ2-5	CASSLGKTQYF
TRBV5-1	TRBJ2-3	CASSLETLAGGSTDTQYF
TRBV14	TRBJ1-5	CASSQNRDQPQHF
TRBV6-5	TRBJ1-5	CASRGGQNQPQHF
TRBV5-4	TRBJ2-2	CASSLIPTVRTGELFF
TRBV29-1	TRBJ1-1	CSVGTRVADTEAFF